This T cell receptor (beta chain) derives from a study of CD4 T cell repertoires in COVID-19. At the level of the study: Other coronavirus spike proteins restimulated relabeled CFSE-low cells expanded with IL-2 for approximately ten days. Findings and caveats of the study: Two or all three memory subsets shared several highly expanded SARS-CoV-2-reactive clonotypes. Between roughly 6.5 and 26% of SARS-CoV-2 clonotypes also appeared in SARS-CoV and/or HKU1 spike cultures.

Sequenced by immunoSEQ multiplex PCR; TCRdb stores in-frame clones only, minus some. The profile shows 20,000 to 25,000 clones, roughly 84% of them singletons. V was clipped by 2 bases and J by 4 bases, with 9 bases between them. The CDR3 has 14 residues. Germline lookup yields CDR1 SGHTA and CDR2 FQGTGA. No culture step preceded sequencing of the ex vivo isolated memory T cells. This clone was picked up one time. Its antigen is unknown. The chain employs TRBV7-3 and TRBJ2-1, with D tentatively TRBD2 (6 bases). The material sequenced was central memory CD4+ T cells from blood, taken before the COVID-19 pandemic. This sequence was found in a human donor who had COVID-19. The CDR3 sequence is CASSLGAGYNEQFF. The CDR3 DNA follows: TGTGCCAGCAGCTTAGGGGCGGGATACAATGAGCAGTTCTTC.